This T cell receptor beta chain was observed in a study of response to subunit inactivated influenza vaccine. TCRdb re-derived calls from the RT-PCR reads in MiXCR, one entry per CDR3 protein. The data show about 480,000 distinct CDR3 sequences, with roughly 13% seen just once and around 14% held by the top ten. This clonotype was detected ten times or more. The V and J ends lost 0 bases and 10 bases respectively, with 15 bases between them. There are 15 residues in the CDR3. Per germline, CDR1 MNHEY and CDR2 SVGAGI. The sample here was PBMCs from blood, taken about 40 days after vaccination. The J gene is TRBJ1-4, the V gene TRBV6-5; D is ambiguous. The sequence was obtained from a man between 45 and 60 years old who received an inactivated influenza vaccine. The CDR3 DNA follows: TGTGCCAGCAGTTACTCATTGACGGGAGAGGCAAAACTGTTTTTT. It translates to CASSYSLTGEAKLFF.